One sample yielded the 5 T cell receptor beta chains listed below, sequenced in a study of blood T cell repertoires in COVID-19. The repertoire was sequenced with immunoSEQ multiplex PCR; TCRdb's copy has only in-frame clones and lacks some. The table has roughly 60,000 clones, about 80% seen once. Sequenced input: peripheral blood. The source of these receptors is a man in his 60s with acute or convalescent COVID-19.

The V and J genes are TRBV19 and TRBJ2-3, with 7 positions matching TRBD1. Germline CDR1 reads LNHDA; CDR2 reads SQIVND (reference sequence). This CDR3 is 14 amino acids long. With V trimmed by 2 bases and J by 2 bases, 1 base remained unmatched. The CDR3 DNA follows: TGTGCCAGTAGTATAACAGGGGCCACAGATACGCAGTATTTT. This translates into CASSITGATDTQYF.

This clone was picked up a small number of times. The gene calls are TRBV4-2 and TRBJ1-2; 8 bases map to TRBD1. Germline V gives CDR1 LGHNA, CDR2 YNFKEQ. V lost 0 bases and J lost 2; bases outside the gene matches: 5. The CDR3 loop spans 16 amino acids. CDR3 coding DNA: TGTGCCAGCAGCCAAGAGGCAGGGGGCCAGAACTATGGCTACACCTTC. This encodes CASSQEAGGQNYGYTF.

A few counts support this clone. The J gene is TRBJ1-2, the V gene TRBV12-3 or TRBV12-4; TRBD1 matches at 8 bases. Trimming at V came to 7 bases and at J to 4 bases, leaving 5 bases not matched to a gene. CDR3 size: 13 residues. The CDR3 reads CASTPGGGYGYTF. In DNA form, the CDR3 reads TGTGCCAGCACCCCAGGGGGCGGCTATGGCTACACCTTC.

The chain links TRBV28 to TRBJ1-1; D not resolved. V was pared by 5 bases and J by 0 bases, with 4 bases between. CDR1 MDHEN and CDR2 SYDVKM come from the germline V gene. This CDR3 region has 12 residues. The CDR3 protein is CASSRVNTEAFF. The CDR3 DNA reads as TGTGCCAGCAGTCGCGTGAACACTGAAGCTTTCTTT.

The chain recombines TRBV7-2 with TRBJ2-5, with D possibly being TRBD2 (5 bases). Germline values: CDR1 SGHTA, CDR2 FQGNSA. This CDR3 contains 16 residues. Trimming stripped 1 base from V and 5 bases from J, with 17 bases between. CDR3 in amino acids: CASSLEPKGWRETQYF. DNA for the CDR3: TGTGCCAGCAGCTTAGAGCCCAAGGGCTGGAGGGAGACCCAGTACTTC.